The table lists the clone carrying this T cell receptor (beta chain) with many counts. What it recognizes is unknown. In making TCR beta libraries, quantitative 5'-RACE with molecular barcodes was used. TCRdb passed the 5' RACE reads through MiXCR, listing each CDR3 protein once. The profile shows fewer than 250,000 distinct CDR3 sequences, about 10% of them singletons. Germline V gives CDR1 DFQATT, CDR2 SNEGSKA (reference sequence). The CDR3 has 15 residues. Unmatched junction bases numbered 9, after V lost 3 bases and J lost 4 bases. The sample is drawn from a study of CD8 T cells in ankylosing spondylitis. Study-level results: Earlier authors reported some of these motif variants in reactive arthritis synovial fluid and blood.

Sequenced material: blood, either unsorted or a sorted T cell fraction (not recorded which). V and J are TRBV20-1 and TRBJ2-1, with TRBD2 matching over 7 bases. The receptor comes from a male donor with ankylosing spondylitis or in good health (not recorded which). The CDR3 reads CSARSGTKPYNEQFF. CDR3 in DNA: TGCAGTGCTAGGTCGGGGACTAAGCCATACAATGAGCAGTTCTTC.